Each of the 26 T cell receptor beta chains below was sequenced from the same sample in a study of radiotherapy plus CTLA-4 blockade in lung cancer. TCRdb keeps only in-frame clones here, not all; method: immunoSEQ multiplex PCR. The data contain 28,000 or so clones, approximately 80% of them singletons. Here the sequenced sample was peripheral blood, taken from a patient treated with radiotherapy plus ipilimumab. These receptor sequences come from a human donor with non-small cell lung cancer who had stable disease on radiotherapy plus ipilimumab.

This chain links TRBV6-5 with TRBJ1-1; D is possibly TRBD1 (6 bases). This CDR3 is 13 amino acids long. V lost 5 bases and J 7 bases, leaving 14 bases between the germline ends. The germline V gene has CDR1 MNHEY and CDR2 SVGAGI. CDR3 sequence (DNA): TGTGCCAGCAGTAGGGGGGACCTGTATGAAGCTTTCTTT. It encodes CASSRGDLYEAFF.

The chain uses TRBV4-2 and TRBJ1-6, with TRBD1 identical over 8 bases. This CDR3 has 17 residues. The J segment lost 7 bases and the V segment lost 1 base, leaving 9 bases of the junction unmatched. Germline assignment: CDR1 LGHNA and CDR2 YNFKEQ. The CDR3 nucleotides are TGTGCCAGCAGCCAAGCAAACAGGGGGATTCACAATTCACCCCTCCACTTT. Its translation: CASSQANRGIHNSPLHF.

The chain joins TRBV7-2 to TRBJ2-3; D is undetermined. The CDR3 extends over 16 amino acids. With 5 bases removed from V and 5 bases from J, the gap between germline ends came to 20 bases. Germline-derived CDR1 and CDR2 are SGHTA and FQGNSA. CDR3 sequence: CASSVRSSLIGDTQYF. Here the CDR3 DNA reads TGTGCCAGCAGCGTTAGGAGCAGCTTGATTGGAGATACGCAGTATTTT.

The gene calls are TRBV19 and TRBJ2-2; perhaps TRBD2 as D (6 bases). CDR3 length: 17 amino acids. Trimming removed 9 bases at V and 0 bases at J, with 20 bases between. CDR1 LNHDA and CDR2 SQIVND come from the germline V gene (reference sequence). CDR3 loop: CASVQGGIGANTGELFF. Written as DNA, the CDR3 is TGTGCCAGCGTCCAAGGAGGGATAGGCGCGAACACCGGGGAGCTGTTTTTT.

V and J are TRBV29-1 and TRBJ2-7; TRBD1 matches 7 bases. The V gene's germline CDR1 is SQVTM and CDR2 ANQGSEA. CDR3 length: 12 residues. The junction had 2 bases not matched to a gene; V was cut back by 6 bases and J by 0 bases. The CDR3 here is CSVGTDSYEQYF. Written as DNA, the CDR3 is TGCAGCGTCGGGACAGACTCCTACGAGCAGTACTTC.

A few counts support this clone. V and J are TRBV4-2 and TRBJ1-1; TRBD1 matches 10 bases. V shed 5 bases and J 4 bases; nucleotides not matched to a gene: 13. This CDR3 contains 17 residues. Germline V gene sequence: CDR1 LGHNA, CDR2 YNFKEQ. This chain's CDR3 is CASSDRQGAMGGTEAFF. The DNA of the CDR3 is TGTGCCAGCAGCGACCGACAGGGGGCGATGGGGGGCACTGAAGCTTTCTTT.

The CDR3 nucleotides are TGTGCCAGCAGCGATACAGGGGGCCACACTGAAGCTTTCTTT. This sequence encodes CASSDTGGHTEAFF. The chain combines TRBV7-6 with TRBJ1-1; 9 bases map to TRBD1. Germline CDR1 reads SGHVS; CDR2 reads FNYEAQ. CDR3 size: 14 residues. V was clipped by 5 bases and J by 3 bases; unmatched bases: 4.

The chain couples TRBV10-3 to TRBJ2-3; 7 bases fit TRBD2. The CDR3 spans 14 residues. CDR1 and CDR2 (germline): ENHRY, SYGVKD. V was clipped by 5 bases and J by 5 bases; unmatched bases: 7. The chain's CDR3 is CAISIGLVGDTQYF. DNA of the CDR3: TGTGCCATCAGTATTGGACTAGTTGGAGATACGCAGTATTTT.

In this sample, this clone turned up once. V and J are TRBV19 and TRBJ1-5; 7 bases line up with TRBD1. J lost 3 bases, V lost 4 bases, and 6 bases had no gene match. This CDR3 is 15 amino acids long. Germline CDR1 and CDR2: LNHDA and SQIVND (reference sequence). CDR3: CASSTTGVPNQPQHF. CDR3 nucleotides: TGTGCCAGTAGTACCACAGGGGTACCCAATCAGCCCCAGCATTTT.

The rearrangement uses TRBV5-1 and TRBJ1-6, with TRBD1 matching over 7 bases. Germline V CDR1 and CDR2: SGHRS, YFSETQ. V was pared by 5 bases and J by 3 bases, with 5 bases of the junction left unmatched. This CDR3 spans 15 amino acids. The CDR3 DNA follows: TGCGCCAGCAGGGAGGGACAGATCTATAATTCACCCCTCCACTTT. Its protein product is CASREGQIYNSPLHF.

The chain employs TRBV5-4 and TRBJ1-2, with TRBD1 matching over 9 bases. J gave up 4 bases and V 4 bases, and 8 bases lay outside the gene matches. The germline gives CDR1 SGHNT, CDR2 YYREEE (reference sequence). The CDR3 consists of 15 residues. The CDR3 DNA follows: TGTGCCAGCAGCACCCTGGGACAGGGTGCCTATGGCTACACCTTC. It is translated as CASSTLGQGAYGYTF.

The CDR3 is CASSPGLSGNTIYF. In DNA, the CDR3 is TGTGCCAGCAGCCCGGGACTCTCTGGAAACACCATATATTTT. V gene TRBV6-5 combines with J gene TRBJ1-3; TRBD1 might be the D (5 bases). The CDR3 sequence is 14 residues long. The germline V gene has CDR1 MNHEY and CDR2 SVGAGI. The V end was cut by 6 bases, the J end by 0 bases, with 9 bases between.

There are a few counts of this clone. This chain links TRBV28 with TRBJ2-2; TRBD2 matches at 12 bases. From germline, CDR1 is MDHEN and CDR2 SYDVKM. The CDR3 covers 16 residues. Losses at the gene ends were 3 bases for V and 7 bases for J; bases not matched to a gene: 6. The CDR3 reads CASSFPSGGADGELFF. The CDR3 region has the DNA TGTGCCAGCAGTTTTCCTAGCGGGGGGGCTGACGGGGAGCTGTTTTTT. Looking up the rest from reference TRBV28 and TRBJ2-2 gives the full variable domain: DVKVTQSSRYLVKRTGEKVFLECVQDMDHENMFWYRQDPGLGLRLIYFSYDVKMKEKGDIPEGYSVSREKKERFSLILESASTNQTSMYLCASSFPSGGADGELFFGEGSRLTVL.

The CDR3 DNA sequence: TGTGCCCTTTCCCGAGAACAGGGTCTGATGGGCTACACCTTC. Translation: CALSREQGLMGYTF. This chain links TRBV6-5 with TRBJ1-2; tentatively, D is TRBD1 (6 bases). Germline V gene lookup returns CDR1 MNHEY and CDR2 SVGAGI. V dropped 11 bases and J dropped 8 bases, with 24 bases sitting between them. This CDR3 spans 14 amino acids.

The rearrangement uses TRBV11-2 and TRBJ1-1; possible D gene TRBD1, 6 bases. This CDR3 comprises 16 residues. The V gene's germline CDR1 is SGHAT and CDR2 FQNNGV. V was clipped by 4 bases and J by 2 bases, with 17 bases between them. This chain's CDR3 is CASSSGSTGLNTEAFF. For the CDR3, the DNA is TGTGCCAGCAGCTCGGGCTCGACAGGTCTTAACACTGAAGCTTTCTTT.

This clone was found once. The chain recombines TRBV11-2 with TRBJ2-2; the D is unclear. CDR1 SGHAT and CDR2 FQNNGV come from the germline V gene. Between the trimmed V and J ends, which lost 0 bases and 8 bases, there was a span of 7 bases. The CDR3 loop spans 13 amino acids. CDR3 bases: TGTGCCAGCAGCTTAGATTGGATTGGGGAGCTGTTTTTT. Amino acids: CASSLDWIGELFF.

V usage is TRBV7-2 and J usage is TRBJ1-5; TRBD1 agrees at 7 bases. The CDR3 spans 15 residues. Germline lookup yields CDR1 SGHTA and CDR2 FQGNSA. V gave up 0 bases and J gave up 6 bases; unmatched junction bases: 5. CDR3 sequence (DNA): TGTGCCAGCAGCTTAGCCGACAGGGACGGTCAGCCCCAGCATTTT. Protein product: CASSLADRDGQPQHF.

This clone has just one count. The J gene is TRBJ1-1, the V gene TRBV2; 7 bases map to TRBD1. Trimming cost V 7 bases and J 8 bases; bases outside gene matches: 10. Germline CDR1 reads SNHLY; CDR2 reads FYNNEI. This CDR3 is built from 13 residues. CDR3 nucleotide sequence: TGTGCCAGCACCGAATGGCGCAGGGGGGAAGCTTTCTTT. Amino acids: CASTEWRRGEAFF.

The gene calls are TRBV15 and TRBJ2-3; D is tentatively TRBD1 or TRBD2 (6 bases each). The CDR3 has 16 residues. V lost 0 bases to trimming and J lost 8 bases, with 18 bases between them. The V gene's germline CDR1 is LNHNV and CDR2 YYDKDF (reference sequence). As DNA, the CDR3 is TGTGCCACCAGCAGAGAGGGGGGCAAGGGGCATGGTACGCAGTATTTT. It codes for CATSREGGKGHGTQYF. Supplemented by reference TRBV15 and TRBJ2-3, the full variable domain reads DAMVIQNPRYQVTQFGKPVTLSCSQTLNHNVMYWYQQKSSQAPKLLFHYYDKDFNNEADTPDNFQSRRPNTSFCFLDIRSPGLGDTAMYLCATSREGGKGHGTQYFGPGTRLTVL.

The chain joins TRBV6-6 to TRBJ1-3, with 7 bases lining up with TRBD1. After removal of 6 bases from V and 0 bases from J, the junction contained 5 bases not matched to a gene. Germline values: CDR1 MNHNY, CDR2 SVGAGI (reference sequence). This CDR3 contains 15 residues. Here the CDR3 reads CASRDRQGSGNTIYF. The DNA for the CDR3 is TGTGCCAGCAGAGACCGACAGGGCTCTGGAAACACCATATATTTT.

V is TRBV10-1 and J is TRBJ2-5; 9 bases are shared with TRBD2. Germline V lookup: CDR1 WNHNN, CDR2 SYGVQD (reference sequence). The trim removed 3 bases at V and 5 bases at J, leaving 10 bases unmatched. This CDR3 contains 16 residues. The CDR3 sequence is CASSEGKRGVEETQYF. In DNA, the CDR3 is TGCGCCAGCAGTGAAGGCAAGCGGGGGGTGGAGGAGACCCAGTACTTC.

This rearrangement joins TRBV27 to TRBJ1-2; 7 bases are a match to TRBD1. V trimming: 5 bases; J trimming: 0 bases; junction bases outside the gene matches: 6. Germline loops: CDR1 MNHEY, CDR2 SMNVEV (reference sequence). This CDR3 spans 15 amino acids. Here the CDR3 DNA reads TGTGCCAGCAGTGACAGGGTTACAGCTAACTATGGCTACACCTTC. It is translated as CASSDRVTANYGYTF.

This chain uses TRBV9 with TRBJ1-3; unclear D gene. This CDR3 spans 12 amino acids. V was shortened by 6 bases and J by 0 bases, with 4 bases between the two germline ends. Germline values: CDR1 SGDLS, CDR2 YYNGEE. CDR3 sequence reads: CASKGSGNTIYF. CDR3 in DNA: TGTGCCAGCAAGGGCTCTGGAAACACCATATATTTT.

This sequence joins TRBV7-2 and TRBJ2-1; D unresolved. Germline CDR1 is SGHTA and CDR2 is FQGNSA. This CDR3 contains 13 residues. V was pared by 3 bases and J by 5 bases, with 8 bases between. The CDR3 DNA sequence: TGTGCCAGCAGCTTCAACATTAACAATGAGCAGTTCTTC. This translates into CASSFNINNEQFF.

The genes are TRBV5-1 and TRBJ1-4; 8 bases are a match to TRBD1. Germline lookup yields CDR1 SGHRS and CDR2 YFSETQ. The length of the CDR3 is 15 residues. Germline trimming cut 4 bases from V and 7 bases from J; bases unmatched to any gene: 9. CDR3 DNA: TGCGCCAGCAGCGGACAGGGATTAGGCGGTGAAAAACTGTTTTTT. Amino acid sequence: CASSGQGLGGEKLFF.

The J gene is TRBJ1-2, the V gene TRBV7-2, with D unclear. The V end lost 4 bases, the J end lost 2 bases, and 20 bases lay between the germline ends. CDR3 size: 17 residues. CDR1 SGHTA and CDR2 FQGNSA come from the germline V gene. CDR3: CASSSPPPIGSNYGYTF. CDR3 nucleotides: TGTGCCAGCAGCTCCCCTCCGCCGATCGGCAGCAACTATGGCTACACCTTC.